The clone carrying this T cell receptor beta chain was counted ten times or more. The record originates from a study of T-cell memory formation after mild COVID-19. Trimming cost V 2 bases and J 0 bases, with 15 bases left between them. CDR1 SGHRS and CDR2 YFSETQ come from the germline V gene. The CDR3 runs 17 residues. TCRdb reprocessed the 5' RACE reads with MiXCR, giving one entry per CDR3 protein. Found here are around 310,000 distinct CDR3 sequences, less than 20% of them singletons; the top ten hold around 24%. The V call is TRBV5-1, the J call TRBJ1-3; D remains ambiguous. The TCR comes from a man in his late teens or twenties who had mild COVID-19 (a few samples of this study predate the infection). Cell type and time point are not known. Sample: PBMCs or a T cell subset sorted from them (not recorded which). DNA of the CDR3: TGCGCCAGCAGCTTATCCCAGGTCTTTTCCTCTGGAAACACCATATATTTT. Amino acid sequence: CASSLSQVFSSGNTIYF.